Below, 30 T cell receptor beta chains from the same sample are listed, as sequenced in a study of CD8 T cells in Susac syndrome. It was with random hexamers that roughly 0.45 to 1 ug RNA was reverse transcribed. TCRdb re-called the immunoSEQ multiplex PCR reads with MiXCR, one entry per CDR3 protein. The table has 250,000 to 300,000 distinct CDR3 sequences, about 85% seen once. Material for sequencing was CD8+ T cells from PBMCs. These receptors were taken from a human donor with multiple sclerosis.

The genes are TRBV9 and TRBJ2-1; TRBD2 aligns across 10 bases. After removal of 2 bases from V and 0 bases from J, the junction contained 2 bases not matched to a gene. The CDR3 loop spans 16 amino acids. Germline assignment: CDR1 SGDLS and CDR2 YYNGEE. The CDR3 bases are TGTGCCAGCAGCGTGGTAGCGGGAGGCTCCTACAATGAGCAGTTCTTC. Translating it yields CASSVVAGGSYNEQFF.

The CDR3 here is CASSQEVSVRGHSEQYF. The CDR3 bases are TGTGCCAGCAGCCAAGAAGTTAGCGTGAGAGGGCACAGCGAGCAGTACTTC. The genes are TRBV14 and TRBJ2-7, with D possibly TRBD2 on 5 matching bases. Germline assignment: CDR1 SGHDN and CDR2 FVKESK. The CDR3 has 17 residues. Trimming removed 0 bases at V and 6 bases at J, with 21 bases between.

The genes are TRBV27 and TRBJ2-7; TRBD2 might be the D (6 bases). The V end was cut by 6 bases, the J end by 2 bases, with 17 bases between. The germline CDR1 and CDR2 sequences are MNHEY and SMNVEV (reference sequence). This CDR3 is 15 amino acids long. The CDR3 sequence is CASRGAGGRTYEQYF. The DNA of the CDR3 is TGTGCCAGCAGAGGCGCCGGGGGTAGGACCTACGAGCAGTACTTC.

The chain couples TRBV12-5 to TRBJ2-1; weak D call: TRBD2 (6 bases). Germline lookup yields CDR1 LGHNT and CDR2 FRNRAP. Between the trimmed V and J ends, which lost 6 bases and 6 bases, there was a span of 15 bases. This CDR3 contains 14 residues. CDR3 sequence: CASGLSGTPNEQFF. In nucleotides, the CDR3 is TGTGCTAGTGGCCTTAGCGGCACTCCCAATGAGCAGTTCTTC.

J is TRBJ1-1 and V is TRBV3-1; unclear D gene. Trimming removed 0 bases at V and 6 bases at J, with 14 bases between. CDR3 length: 15 residues. Germline CDR1 LGHDT, CDR2 YNNKEL (reference sequence). CDR3 in amino acids: CASSQDLGRIAEAFF. CDR3 in DNA: TGTGCCAGCAGCCAAGATCTAGGCAGAATCGCTGAAGCTTTCTTT.

The V call is TRBV4-2, the J call TRBJ2-7, with 10 bases aligning to TRBD1. V lost 0 bases, J lost 5 bases, and 7 bases stayed unmatched. Looked up from germline, CDR1 is LGHNA and CDR2 is YNFKEQ. The CDR3 spans 16 residues. This CDR3 is CASSQEEGQGGHEQYF. As DNA, the CDR3 is TGTGCCAGCAGCCAAGAGGAAGGACAGGGGGGCCACGAGCAGTACTTC.

V gene TRBV7-3 combines with J gene TRBJ2-1, with a possible D match to TRBD1 (6 bases). This CDR3 is 12 amino acids long. Germline V gene data show CDR1 as SGHTA and CDR2 as FQGTGA. With 3 bases removed from V and 9 bases from J, the gap between germline ends came to 9 bases. Written as DNA, the CDR3 is TGTGCCAGCAGCTTCCCCAGGGGTGAGCAGTTCTTC. Amino acid sequence: CASSFPRGEQFF.

The chain carries TRBV29-1 and TRBJ2-2; 10 bases fit TRBD2. The CDR3 contains 16 residues. CDR1 is SQVTM, CDR2 ANQGSEA, per germline. V dropped 1 base and J dropped 2; count of bases not matched to a gene: 4. This chain's CDR3 is CSVEGTSGANTGELFF. The CDR3, as DNA: TGCAGCGTTGAAGGGACTAGCGGAGCTAACACCGGGGAGCTGTTTTTT.

The V gene is TRBV29-1, the J gene TRBJ2-4, with 9 bases fitting TRBD2. This CDR3 is built from 15 residues. Germline V CDR1 and CDR2: SQVTM, ANQGSEA. Trimming took 3 bases from V and 4 from J; bases not matched to a gene: 7. CDR3 sequence: CSVDGLAGSKNIQYF. The CDR3 DNA is TGCAGCGTTGATGGGCTAGCGGGATCTAAAAACATTCAGTACTTC.

The rearrangement uses TRBV7-2 and TRBJ2-3; the match to TRBD1 covers 8 bases. The CDR3 totals 16 residues. The germline gives CDR1 SGHTA, CDR2 FQGNSA. The J segment lost 4 bases and the V segment lost 5 bases, leaving 11 bases of the junction unmatched. The CDR3 DNA follows: TGTGCCAGCAGCCTCCGACAGGGGCCGAGCCCAGATACGCAGTATTTT. This encodes CASSLRQGPSPDTQYF.

The chain recombines TRBV2 with TRBJ2-1; TRBD2 aligns across 7 bases. The CDR3 length is 16 residues. Trimming removed 8 bases from V and 4 bases from J; junction bases left unmatched: 14. Germline CDR1 and CDR2: SNHLY and FYNNEI. CDR3 sequence (DNA): TGTGCCAGCTCCTCGGGGGGAGGGTTGGGGTACAATGAGCAGTTCTTC. Its translation: CASSSGGGLGYNEQFF. Complete variable domain (other parts from reference TRBV2 and TRBJ2-1): EPEVTQTPSHQVTQMGQEVILRCVPISNHLYFYWYRQILGQKVEFLVSFYNNEISEKSEIFDDQFSVERPDGSNFTLKIRSTKLEDSAMYFCASSSGGGLGYNEQFFGPGTRLTVL.

V and J are TRBV12-5 and TRBJ1-2, with 9 bases fitting TRBD1. Germline V gives CDR1 LGHNT, CDR2 FRNRAP. V dropped 6 bases and J dropped 7; count of bases not matched to a gene: 9. The CDR3 length is 14 residues. CDR3 coding DNA: TGTGCTAGTGGACCCCGGGACAGGGATGGTGGCTACACCTTC. Its translation: CASGPRDRDGGYTF. Complete variable domain (other parts from reference TRBV12-5 and TRBJ1-2): DARVTQTPRHKVTEMGQEVTMRCQPILGHNTVFWYRQTMMQGLELLAYFRNRAPLDDSGMPKDRFSAEMPDATLATLKIQPSEPRDSAVYFCASGPRDRDGGYTFGSGTRLTVV.

V and J are TRBV7-9 and TRBJ2-3, with D perhaps matching TRBD1 (6 bases). V was shortened by 7 bases and J by 2 bases, with 16 bases between the two germline ends. CDR3 length equals 15 residues. Germline CDR1 and CDR2: SEHNR and FQNEAQ (reference sequence). DNA of the CDR3: TGTGCCAGCAACCAGGACAGTCGGATCACAGATACGCAGTATTTT. Protein: CASNQDSRITDTQYF. Full variable domain (rest looked up from reference TRBV7-9 and TRBJ2-3): DTGVSQNPRHKITKRGQNVTFRCDPISEHNRLYWYRQTLGQGPEFLTYFQNEAQLEKSRLLSDRFSAERPKGSFSTLEIQRTEQGDSAMYLCASNQDSRITDTQYFGPGTRLTVL.

This sequence joins TRBV27 and TRBJ1-3, with 10 bases fitting TRBD1. Germline V lookup: CDR1 MNHEY, CDR2 SMNVEV (reference sequence). The CDR3 extends over 15 amino acids. J was trimmed by 3 bases and V by 6 bases; bases with no gene match: 5. The CDR3 DNA sequence: TGTGCCAGCAGCGACGGGACAGGGGTTGGAAACACCATATATTTT. This sequence encodes CASSDGTGVGNTIYF.

The genes are TRBV27 and TRBJ2-1; D not resolved. Germline assignment: CDR1 MNHEY and CDR2 SMNVEV (reference sequence). The ends were cut back, 7 bases at V and 5 bases at J, with 6 bases in the middle. This CDR3 has 11 residues. CDR3 coding DNA: TGTGCCAGCATTCGGAACAATGAGCAGTTCTTC. This codes for CASIRNNEQFF.

The chain uses TRBV10-3 and TRBJ2-3; D remains unclear. V lost 6 bases, J lost 0 bases, and 13 bases lay in between. Per germline, CDR1 ENHRY and CDR2 SYGVKD. This CDR3 has 15 amino acids. The CDR3, as DNA: TGTGCCATCAGGACCCCTGCGGCTAGCACAGATACGCAGTATTTT. It is translated as CAIRTPAASTDTQYF.

The gene calls are TRBV18 and TRBJ2-1; TRBD1 agrees at 9 bases. The CDR3 contains 16 residues. V lost 8 bases and J lost 6; bases outside the gene matches: 14. Germline assignment: CDR1 KGHSH and CDR2 LQKENI. Here the CDR3 DNA reads TGTGCCAGCACGAGGCCAGGGGACAGGGCGATCAATGAGCAGTTCTTC. As protein: CASTRPGDRAINEQFF. The whole variable domain, remainder taken from reference TRBV18 and TRBJ2-1, is NAGVMQNPRHLVRRRGQEARLRCSPMKGHSHVYWYRQLPEEGLKFMVYLQKENIIDESGMPKERFSAEFPKEGPSILRIQQVVRGDSAAYFCASTRPGDRAINEQFFGPGTRLTVL.

V is TRBV28 and J is TRBJ1-4; 11 positions match TRBD1. The CDR3 totals 17 residues. The V and J ends lost 7 bases and 4 bases, in that order; junction bases with no gene match: 11. The V gene's germline CDR1 is MDHEN and CDR2 SYDVKM. The CDR3: CASTPDRGRPGNEKLFF. The DNA for the CDR3 is TGTGCCAGCACCCCGGACAGGGGGCGACCGGGTAATGAAAAACTGTTTTTT.

This clonotype appeared a single time. The chain joins TRBV5-6 to TRBJ1-5, with 7 nucleotides matching TRBD1. Germline lookup yields CDR1 SGHDT and CDR2 YYEEEE. V dropped 2 bases and J dropped 7; count of bases not matched to a gene: 18. CDR3 length equals 18 residues. CDR3 DNA sequence: TGTGCCAGCAGCTTCTCAGGGGGATGGGGTTTGTTAAGCCAGCCCCAGCATTTT. Translated: CASSFSGGWGLLSQPQHF.

Only one count was recorded for this clonotype. The chain recombines TRBV19 with TRBJ1-6; TRBD1 aligns across 7 bases. The CDR3 covers 16 residues. V gave up 3 bases and J gave up 6 bases; unmatched junction bases: 8. Germline V gene data show CDR1 as LNHDA and CDR2 as SQIVND (reference sequence). In DNA, the CDR3 is TGTGCCAGTAGTATTAAGGGACAGCGGTTTAATTCACCCCTCCACTTT. Its protein product is CASSIKGQRFNSPLHF.

This clonotype was seen a single time. This chain uses TRBV19 with TRBJ2-1; 13 bases line up with TRBD2. This CDR3 is built from 16 residues. The V gene end was trimmed by 6 bases and the J gene end by 7 bases; junction bases not matched to a gene: 9. Per the germline V gene, CDR1 is LNHDA and CDR2 is SQIVND (reference sequence). The CDR3 coding sequence is TGTGCCAGTAGCACGGGACTAGCGGGAAACAGGAATGAGCAGTTCTTC. Its protein is CASSTGLAGNRNEQFF. The whole variable domain, filled in from reference TRBV19 and TRBJ2-1, reads DGGITQSPKYLFRKEGQNVTLSCEQNLNHDAMYWYRQDPGQGLRLIYYSQIVNDFQKGDIAEGYSVSREKKESFPLTVTSAQKNPTAFYLCASSTGLAGNRNEQFFGPGTRLTVL.

This clonotype appeared once. The chain couples TRBV15 to TRBJ1-6, with 7 bases matching TRBD1. The junction had 2 bases not matched to a gene; V was cut back by 0 bases and J by 12 bases. CDR1 is LNHNV, CDR2 YYDKDF, per germline (reference sequence). This CDR3 has 13 amino acids. Here the CDR3 DNA reads TGTGCCACCAGCAGAGACAGGGGGGGACCCCTCCACTTT. It specifies CATSRDRGGPLHF.

This sequence joins TRBV4-1 and TRBJ2-4; no clear D. Germline V gene lookup returns CDR1 MGHRA and CDR2 YSYEKL. Trimming took off 4 bases at V and 0 bases at J, with 10 bases between the two ends. The CDR3 extends over 15 amino acids. The CDR3: CASSLIWVAKNIQYF. Written as DNA, the CDR3 is TGCGCCAGCAGCCTGATTTGGGTAGCCAAAAACATTCAGTACTTC.

This clonotype has just one count. The rearrangement uses TRBV28 and TRBJ1-1; maybe TRBD1 (6 bases). Trimming left V 5 bases short and J 0 bases short, with 10 bases between. Looked up from germline, CDR1 is MDHEN and CDR2 is SYDVKM. The CDR3 is 14 residues long. CDR3 coding DNA: TGTGCCAGCAGTGACGGGGGCATGAACACTGAAGCTTTCTTT. Translation: CASSDGGMNTEAFF.

The genes are TRBV4-2 and TRBJ2-1, with D tentatively TRBD2 (6 bases). Germline V gives CDR1 LGHNA, CDR2 YNFKEQ. The CDR3 loop spans 15 amino acids. V lost 3 bases and J 8 bases, leaving 17 bases between the germline ends. The CDR3 DNA follows: TGTGCCAGCAGCCAGAAAGCGGGTGAATCCGATGAGCAGTTCTTC. This codes for CASSQKAGESDEQFF.

A few counts support this clonotype. The chain couples TRBV7-3 to TRBJ2-7, with TRBD2 matching 11 bases. The germline CDR1 and CDR2 sequences are SGHTA and FQGTGA. V lost 4 bases, J lost 9 bases, and 5 bases stayed unmatched. This CDR3 region has 13 residues. CDR3 sequence reads: CASSSTSGSWQYF. CDR3 coding DNA: TGTGCCAGCAGCTCCACTAGCGGGAGTTGGCAGTACTTC. The entire variable domain, with the rest obtained from reference TRBV7-3 and TRBJ2-7, is as follows: GAGVSQTPSNKVTEKGKYVELRCDPISGHTALYWYRQSLGQGPEFLIYFQGTGAADDSGLPNDRFFAVRPEGSVSTLKIQRTERGDSAVYLCASSSTSGSWQYFGPGTRLTVT.

This clonotype was observed once. The chain couples TRBV27 to TRBJ1-6; D unresolved. Germline V CDR1 and CDR2: MNHEY, SMNVEV (reference sequence). V dropped 2 bases and J dropped 10 bases, with 9 bases sitting between them. This CDR3 region has 13 residues. The CDR3 here is CASSLLQRSPLHF. The CDR3 nucleotides are TGTGCCAGCAGTTTACTGCAGCGATCACCCCTCCACTTT.

This chain links TRBV5-1 with TRBJ2-7, with a tentative D call TRBD2 (5 bases). Per the germline V gene, CDR1 is SGHRS and CDR2 is YFSETQ. Deletions cut 1 base from V and 6 bases from J, with 14 bases between. CDR3 size: 14 residues. In DNA, the CDR3 is TGCGCCAGCAGCTTGCGGAGGACCGATCCCGAGCAGTACTTC. This translates into CASSLRRTDPEQYF. Filled out from reference TRBV5-1 and TRBJ2-7, the complete variable domain reads KAGVTQTPRYLIKTRGQQVTLSCSPISGHRSVSWYQQTPGQGLQFLFEYFSETQRNKGNFPGRFSGRQFSNSRSEMNVSTLELGDSALYLCASSLRRTDPEQYFGPGTRLTVT.

The CDR3 nucleotides are TGTGCCAGCAACCCTATCGGCTCGCCATCCTACGAGCAGTACTTC. Residues: CASNPIGSPSYEQYF. The chain has TRBV27 and TRBJ2-7; D gene ambiguous. CDR3 size: 15 residues. From germline, CDR1 is MNHEY and CDR2 SMNVEV (reference sequence). V was trimmed by 7 bases and J by 1 base, leaving 17 bases between them.

The chain uses TRBV4-2 and TRBJ2-7; D is unclear. The CDR3 has 15 residues. Trimming took off 1 base at V and 4 bases at J, with 14 bases between the two ends. Per germline, CDR1 LGHNA and CDR2 YNFKEQ. The CDR3 DNA reads TGTGCCAGCAGCCAAGCGTCAACCGTGGCTTACGAGCAGTACTTC. This encodes CASSQASTVAYEQYF.